This T cell receptor (beta chain) came from a study of beta chain features in type 1 diabetes. Study findings and constraints: There was a moderate but significant shortening of TCRB CDR3s in all four CD4+ subsets of Type 1 diabetes patients. The question of HLA type influencing TCRB rearrangement was one that remained unresolved here.

cDNA synthesis used the whole RNA isolate, giving expressed TCRB sequences. Each sample of naive, central memory or regulatory T cells had, on average, approximately 4 million reads. Sequencing used immunoSEQ multiplex PCR; TCRdb keeps in-frame clones, though not all of them. There are over 350,000 clones in the sample; about 15% occur only once, and roughly 0.017% lies in the top ten. With respect to this clone: The antigen remains undetermined.

The CDR3 has 16 amino acids. V lost 1 base to trimming and J lost 2 bases, with 14 bases between them. Looked up from germline, CDR1 is LGHNA and CDR2 is YNFKEQ. The chain carries TRBV4-2 and TRBJ1-2; tentative D call: TRBD1 (6 bases). Sequencing used naive CD4+ T cells from blood. This clonotype was sampled from a woman between 18 and 29 years old in good health. This CDR3 is CASSQVAGDRNYGYTF. CDR3 in DNA: TGTGCCAGCAGCCAAGTCGCAGGGGATAGGAACTATGGCTACACCTTC.